Detailed here is one TCR beta chain. The antigen this receptor binds is unknown. Per-base quality was not reported, and no clone a single base away is much larger than it. The cohort comprised around 700 healthy bone marrow donors. All cohort members were sampled while nominally healthy, although unrecorded immune exposures were likely present. The donor was CMV seropositive and was included in the group of about 290 seropositive cohort members. Each donor provided a peripheral blood sample, and peripheral blood mononuclear cells were used for TCR beta sequencing. Genomic DNA was extracted from the blood cell samples with the Qiagen DNeasy Blood Extraction Kit. The data are from a study of cytomegalovirus exposure and HLA in healthy donors (dated 2017 in TCRdb). In the study overall: According to an earlier analysis of around 600 of the donors, about 179 million T cells yielded over 100 million unique TCR beta sequences and 276 Gb of sequence data. Genome-wide SNP genotypes for about three fifths of the roughly 670 donors were used in a later genetic analysis, which treated that subset as a discovery cohort. A separate validation cohort of more than 100 different subjects was used in addition to the roughly 700-subject first cohort. High-throughput TCR immunosequencing, statistical association of individual TCRs with disease status, and machine learning were combined to predict cytomegalovirus infection status. A later analysis re-examined previously published TCR beta repertoires from more than 650 donors and added high-resolution HLA genotyping to investigate patterns of TCR occurrence. Approximately 310 gigabases of sequencing data and approximately 85 million unique TCR sequences were included in an early release covering about 700 HLA-typed donors. Class I and class II HLA loci were covered by the typing at four-digit resolution. The study profiled the T cell repertoires of hundreds of subjects by immunosequencing and related them to cytomegalovirus serostatus. On average, roughly 250,000 unique TCR beta nucleotide sequences were sequenced per donor among more than 350 genotyped donors of the cohort, with 15% to 20% of those sequences being non-productive. Several DR-DQ haplotypes were handled as single units for association and clustering because linkage in the cohort was strong. An earlier analysis of 587 of the donors used high-throughput TCR beta sequencing to judge whether each TCR beta V gene segment behaved as functional or pseudogenic. Donor age, sex, ethnicity and CMV serostatus were compiled alongside the repertoire data. Rather than drawing on any new phenotypic data, the later analysis identified candidate immune exposures from TCR beta sequences and the way those sequences occurred across donors. Among the roughly 390 genotyped donors, roughly 80% belonged to the genetic ancestry cluster associated with self-reported Caucasian donors. Typing coverage differed by locus: A, B, C, DRB1 and DQB1 were typed in roughly 620-630 donors, DQA1 in 500 to 550, DPA1 in around 600, and DPB1 in roughly 470. Every repertoire in the discovery cohort had been generated on one and the same sequencing platform. The aim of the study was to test whether cataloging public T cell receptors could identify signatures of past pathogen exposure.

Library preparation was by the immunoSEQ multiplex PCR assay. For the multiplex PCR, a mixture combining 60 forward primers for TCR Vbeta segments and 13 reverse primers for TCR Jbeta segments was used. The CDR3 region of rearranged TCR beta genes was amplified from genomic DNA by a multiplex PCR assay. On the Illumina HiSeq System, the amplified TCR beta libraries were sequenced as 87-base-pair reads. In the authors' own workflow: Across the 600 to 700 repertoires, a later analysis counted 60 million to 90 million unique TCR beta chains, 9.5 million to 13 million of which were shared by at least two donors. A nearest-neighbor algorithm error-corrected the raw reads and collapsed the reads into unique sequences, merging closely related sequences to remove PCR and sequencing errors. V, D and J gene segments were assigned by aligning CDR3 sequences to IMGT reference sequences. For a sequence to be retained, at least a six-nucleotide match to both a V gene segment and a J gene segment was required. A rearrangement counted as productive if the CDR3 had no stop codons and remained in frame with V and J, and every other rearrangement counted as non-productive. Following IMGT convention, CDR3 was defined as the stretch from the second conserved V-encoded cysteine up to the conserved J-encoded phenylalanine. The earlier analysis of 500 to 750 of the donors excluded any sequence lacking an unambiguous match to a single V gene segment. An earlier analysis of approximately 590 of the donors called V segments functional above 56.7% productive rearrangements and segregating when the between-donor standard deviation exceeded 5%. A statistical classification framework was built to diagnose cytomegalovirus status from the catalog of TCR beta chain sequences. In a later analysis, TCR nucleotide sequences were compared against IMGT/GENE-DB human TR gene sequences so that V and J genes could be assigned. Using the TCRdist pipeline, a later analysis assigned CDR3 sequences along with most-parsimonious VDJ recombination scenarios. A later analysis defined each TCR beta chain by its CDR3 amino acid sequence plus V-gene family, and excluded reads lacking a unique V-gene family. To address suspected cross-contamination and a sequencing artifact, a later analysis removed 592 highly shared, low-generation-probability nucleotide sequences. In a later analysis, a clonal expansion index for each public chain was calculated from normalized within-repertoire ranks of inferred template counts. In a later analysis, generation probabilities were computed with a VDJ recombination model fitted to out-of-frame rearrangements, and the resulting probabilities were checked against IGoR. Hypergeometric tests were used in a later analysis to score TCR-TCR, TCR-HLA and TCR-CMV co-occurrence, with a repertoire-size bias correction applied to the TCR pairs. To estimate false discovery rates, a later analysis permuted the HLA or CMV assignments 20 times. In a later analysis, co-occurring TCRs were grouped using DBSCAN, with TCRdist sequence similarity added in when clustering inside HLA-allele-positive subsets. Co-occurrence clustering excluded repertoires with fewer than 30,000 or more than 120,000 public chains, plus five with anomalous nucleotide sharing. TCRdb holds this immuneACCESS table with in-frame rearrangements only. Some clones are missing; in checked studies, unresolved V genes explain under half, and the rest has no known cause. V, J and clone size reflect that table, while D and trimming were determined from the DNA. The sample data list about 130,000 clones, and just under 75% of these were observed just once. The ten largest clones capture 6% to 8.5% of the sample.

Including cysteine and phenylalanine, the CDR3 has 14 amino acids. Only CDR3 DNA is held: 42 bases, read in frame from base 1. In the germline V gene, CDR1 corresponds to SGHRS and CDR2 to YFSETQ. Trimmed from V: 5 bases; trimmed from J: 0 bases; junction bases lacking a gene match: 5. Here is what the overall study found, with its caveats: In both the original and validation cohorts, the classifier was reported to diagnose cytomegalovirus status with high specificity and sensitivity. A later analysis found that most CMV-associated TCR beta chains appeared HLA-restricted, with HLA associations seemingly driven largely by CMV exposure. CMV serostatus was the only immune exposure information available for the cohort. The study listed 150 to 200 TCR beta chains as associated with cytomegalovirus. In a later analysis, the rate of TCR association differed among HLA loci, with DRB1 alleles having the most associated TCRs and HLA-C alleles having the fewest. A further reported finding was that TCR beta sequences accurately predicted the HLA-A and HLA-B alleles for most subjects in the first cohort. Only TCR beta chains were sequenced in this cohort, and the absence of alpha or paired-chain data limited detectable features. At a false discovery rate of 0.05, a later analysis linked some 17,000 TCR beta sequences to specific HLA alleles. In a later analysis, HLA-associated TCR beta chains were found to be more clonally expanded and to have lower generation probabilities than equally common non-associated chains. An earlier analysis of 587 of the donors showed that most TCR beta V segments appeared in productive rearrangements either about 90% or about 30% of the time, which broadly matched IMGT annotations. It was suggested by the authors that the approach could potentially be generalized to other disease states and immunological phenotypes. A cluster of highly shared sequence variants was judged likely to represent a technical artifact of the sequencing pipeline. Some IMGT-functional V segments, including TRBV6-2 and TRBV6-3, could not be distinguished by the 87-base-pair reads and were therefore excluded. Presence/absence analyses assumed roughly uniform sequencing depth across donors, an assumption that may not hold. Because HLA typing was missing for some donors at each locus, association tests included only the typed subset. The earlier analysis of approximately 560 of the donors excluded roughly 17 rarely observed V segments, including chromosome 9 orphons, because counts were too low. Across donors, most TCR sequences were observed very rarely, whereas some public TCRs were present in many individuals. In vitro tests confirmed that a few of the cytomegalovirus-associated TCR beta chains recognize cytomegalovirus antigens. When HLA alleles, especially DR and DQ, strongly co-occurred, TCR associations were difficult to assign to individual alleles. A later genetic analysis reported fewer N-insertions in productive TCRs among donors in an Asian-associated ancestry cluster than the roughly 620-donor mean. Several of the top co-occurrence clusters appeared to be linked to parvovirus B19, influenza, CMV and Epstein-Barr virus, according to a later analysis. Linkage disequilibrium might explain the correlated functional status among segregating V segments, but an unknown experimental factor could not be excluded. In a later genetic analysis, a missense DCLRE1C variant was associated with V-gene and J-gene trimming of TCR beta chains, and the association was replicated in an independent cohort.

The V and J segments used are TRBV5-1 and TRBJ2-7, with 7 bases matching TRBD2. The sample taken for sequencing was PBMCs. The origin of this receptor is a man aged 40-55 years in good health and CMV-seropositive. The sequence in DNA is TGCGCCAGCAGGGGAGGGTCGGCCTCCTACGAGCAGTACTTC. Its protein product is CASRGGSASYEQYF.